Presented here are 24 T cell receptor beta chains from one specimen sequenced in a study of sequential checkpoint blockade in melanoma. Sample treatment: randomized to nivolumab then ipilimumab (arm A) or the reverse (arm B). Method: immunoSEQ multiplex PCR; TCRdb's copy keeps in-frame clones and lacks some. Among about 21,000 clones, roughly 30% were seen once, and the ten largest hold more than 6.5%. The material sequenced was tumor tissue (inferred from file names), taken from a patient given nivolumab and ipilimumab in sequence. These receptors originate from a human donor with melanoma.

The CDR3 nucleotides are TGTGCCTGGAGTGGGGGACTAGCGGGCAAAAACATTCAGTACTTC. The encoded protein is CAWSGGLAGKNIQYF. The V call is TRBV30, the J call TRBJ2-4; TRBD2 agrees at 12 bases. This CDR3 region has 15 residues. V dropped 1 base and J dropped 3; count of bases not matched to a gene: 1. Per the germline V gene, CDR1 is GTSNPN and CDR2 is SVGIG (reference sequence). Based on the CDR3 plus reference TRBV30 and TRBJ2-4, the full variable domain is SQTIHQWPATLVQPVGSPLSLECTVEGTSNPNLYWYRQAAGRGLQLLFYSVGIGQISSEVPQNLSASRPQDRQFILSSKKLLLSDSGFYLCAWSGGLAGKNIQYFGAGTRLSVL.

This chain links TRBV11-3 with TRBJ2-2; 7 nucleotides align to TRBD2. Trimming at V came to 5 bases and at J to 1 base, leaving 4 bases not matched to a gene. CDR1 and CDR2 (germline): SGHNT, YENEEA. The CDR3 consists of 15 residues. The CDR3 sequence is CASSAGVLNTGELFF. As DNA, the CDR3 is TGTGCCAGCAGCGCGGGAGTTCTGAACACCGGGGAGCTGTTTTTT. The full variable domain, with the rest looked up from reference TRBV11-3 and TRBJ2-2, is EAGVVQSPRYKIIEKKQPVAFWCNPISGHNTLYWYLQNLGQGPELLIRYENEEAVDDSQLPKDRFSAERLKGVDSTLKIQPAELGDSAVYLCASSAGVLNTGELFFGEGSRLTVL.

This chain joins TRBV6-8 and TRBJ2-3; weak D call: TRBD1 (6 bases). The germline V and J ends were trimmed by 5 bases and 6 bases, with 9 bases remaining between them. Per germline, CDR1 MNHGY and CDR2 SAAAGT. The CDR3 runs to 12 residues. CDR3 nucleotides: TGTGCCAGCAGTACAGGGTTGGATACGCAGTATTTT. Amino acid sequence: CASSTGLDTQYF.

The chain carries TRBV28 and TRBJ1-4; D may be TRBD1 (5 bases). The germline V gene has CDR1 MDHEN and CDR2 SYDVKM. Trimming took off 11 bases at V and 0 bases at J, with 10 bases between the two ends. The CDR3 runs to 13 residues. The CDR3 nucleotides read TGTGCCTCACGACAGTCAACTAATGAAAAACTGTTTTTT. Protein: CASRQSTNEKLFF.

This clone is medium-sized in the sample. The V call is TRBV11-3, the J call TRBJ1-2, with D hard to call. Germline V CDR1 and CDR2: SGHNT, YENEEA. This CDR3 has 14 residues. With 4 bases removed from V and 5 bases from J, the gap between germline ends came to 14 bases. CDR3 nucleotides: TGTGCCAGCAGCTCCAATGGGCCCCTTTATGGCTACACCTTC. Translating gives CASSSNGPLYGYTF. Full variable domain (rest looked up from reference TRBV11-3 and TRBJ1-2): EAGVVQSPRYKIIEKKQPVAFWCNPISGHNTLYWYLQNLGQGPELLIRYENEEAVDDSQLPKDRFSAERLKGVDSTLKIQPAELGDSAVYLCASSSNGPLYGYTFGSGTRLTVV.

This clone was detected a few times. V is TRBV6-8 and J is TRBJ2-2, with TRBD2 matching over 7 bases. The CDR3 is 15 residues long. The germline V gene encodes CDR1 MNHGY and CDR2 SAAAGT. V shed 8 bases, J shed 5 bases, and the junction held 11 bases outside the gene matches. The CDR3 is CASSSGATGTGELFF. The CDR3, as DNA: TGTGCCAGCTCCAGCGGGGCAACAGGAACCGGGGAGCTGTTTTTT.

This chain connects TRBV19 to TRBJ2-3, with D maybe TRBD1 (6 bases). CDR1 LNHDA and CDR2 SQIVND come from the germline V gene (reference sequence). CDR3 length equals 14 residues. The V and J ends lost 5 bases and 5 bases respectively, with 14 bases between them. CDR3 bases: TGTGCCAGTAGTTACGGGACAAACGGAGATACGCAGTATTTT. This sequence encodes CASSYGTNGDTQYF.

This sequence joins TRBV19 and TRBJ2-1, with 8 bases matching TRBD2. From germline, CDR1 is LNHDA and CDR2 SQIVND (reference sequence). The CDR3 extends over 13 amino acids. The J segment lost 9 bases and the V segment lost 4 bases, leaving 5 bases of the junction unmatched. The CDR3 loop reads CASSKPGGPEQFF. For the CDR3, the DNA is TGTGCCAGTAGTAAGCCGGGAGGGCCTGAGCAGTTCTTC.

Here the CDR3 reads CASSYSPGASTQYF. Written as DNA, the CDR3 is TGTGCCAGCAGTTATTCCCCAGGGGCGTCTACGCAGTATTTT. The rearrangement links TRBV6-8 to TRBJ2-3; D possibly corresponds to TRBD1 (6 bases). Germline CDR1 and CDR2: MNHGY and SAAAGT. The CDR3 covers 14 residues. The V gene lost 3 bases and the J gene lost 8 bases, with 15 bases spanning the gap.

The J gene is TRBJ2-7, the V gene TRBV18; 8 nucleotides agree with TRBD2. The CDR3 length is 15 residues. Germline CDR1 is KGHSH and CDR2 is LQKENI. With V trimmed by 4 bases and J by 5 bases, 10 bases remained unmatched. The CDR3 sequence: CASSHSSGKIHEQYF. In DNA form, the CDR3 reads TGTGCCAGCTCACATAGTAGCGGGAAGATCCACGAGCAGTACTTC.

The chain recombines TRBV6-8 with TRBJ2-7; 7 nucleotides align to TRBD2. CDR3 length equals 16 residues. Germline V gene lookup returns CDR1 MNHGY and CDR2 SAAAGT. After removal of 7 bases from V and 2 bases from J, the junction contained 14 bases not matched to a gene. The CDR3 nucleotides are TGTGCCAGCACCCCCTACCCTATAGCGGGCACCTACGAGCAGTACTTC. Translation gives CASTPYPIAGTYEQYF.

This clone was counted a few times. CDR3: CASSPQGLGVWAFF. The CDR3 DNA reads TGTGCCAGTAGTCCTCAGGGCTTAGGAGTTTGGGCTTTCTTT. This chain links TRBV19 with TRBJ1-1; possibly TRBD1 for D (5 bases). The germline CDR1 and CDR2 sequences are LNHDA and SQIVND (reference sequence). The CDR3 extends over 14 amino acids. V dropped 5 bases and J dropped 11 bases, with 21 bases sitting between them.

V and J are TRBV5-1 and TRBJ1-1; D possibly corresponds to TRBD1 (5 bases). This CDR3 region has 16 residues. CDR1 and CDR2 (germline): SGHRS, YFSETQ. Trimming removed 3 bases from V and 4 bases from J, with 19 bases in between. DNA for the CDR3: TGCGCCAGCAGCTGGTCAGGTCAGGGAATAGGCACTGAAGCTTTCTTT. Translation gives CASSWSGQGIGTEAFF.

The V call is TRBV29-1, the J call TRBJ1-1; TRBD1 matches 9 bases. Per the germline V gene, CDR1 is SQVTM and CDR2 is ANQGSEA. Germline trimming cut 1 base from V and 5 bases from J; bases unmatched to any gene: 8. The CDR3 loop spans 15 amino acids. The chain's CDR3 is CSVEGRQGVRTEAFF. The CDR3 DNA reads as TGCAGCGTTGAAGGTAGACAGGGGGTGAGGACTGAAGCTTTCTTT. The whole variable domain, remainder taken from reference TRBV29-1 and TRBJ1-1, is SAVISQKPSRDICQRGTSLTIQCQVDSQVTMMFWYRQQPGQSLTLIATANQGSEATYESGFVIDKFPISRPNLTFSTLTVSNMSPEDSSIYLCSVEGRQGVRTEAFFGQGTRLTVV.

This clone has more than one count but fewer than ten. The chain links TRBV28 to TRBJ2-3; maybe TRBD2 (6 bases). Germline lookup yields CDR1 MDHEN and CDR2 SYDVKM. The V end lost 3 bases, the J end lost 4 bases, and 11 bases lay between the germline ends. The CDR3 extends over 14 amino acids. The CDR3 loop is CASSFGGLADTQYF. In DNA, the CDR3 is TGTGCCAGCAGTTTTGGGGGGTTGGCAGATACGCAGTATTTT.

The V and J genes are TRBV28 and TRBJ2-7, with D possibly TRBD1 on 6 matching bases. The CDR3 is 14 amino acids. V lost 6 bases to trimming and J lost 0 bases, with 12 bases between them. Germline V gene sequence: CDR1 MDHEN, CDR2 SYDVKM. The CDR3 DNA reads as TGTGCCAGCAGCTCGGGACAACTCTCCTACGAGCAGTACTTC. Its translation: CASSSGQLSYEQYF.

The chain uses TRBV19 and TRBJ2-7; D ambiguous. V was cut by 0 bases and J by 2 bases, with 8 bases left in between. This CDR3 contains 14 residues. Germline values: CDR1 LNHDA, CDR2 SQIVND (reference sequence). CDR3: CASSIDLGAYEQYF. CDR3 in DNA: TGTGCCAGTAGTATAGACCTCGGAGCCTACGAGCAGTACTTC.

This chain links TRBV19 with TRBJ2-3; the D is unclear. The CDR3 contains 13 residues. V was cut by 0 bases and J by 4 bases, with 5 bases left in between. In germline, CDR1 is LNHDA, CDR2 SQIVND (reference sequence). This chain's CDR3 is CASSIDRADTQYF. The CDR3 nucleotides read TGTGCCAGTAGTATAGATAGGGCAGATACGCAGTATTTT.

This clone has at least ten counts. V and J are TRBV11-3 and TRBJ1-6, with D perhaps matching TRBD1 (6 bases). The CDR3 sequence is 14 residues long. V was trimmed by 5 bases and J by 5 bases, leaving 10 bases between them. CDR1 SGHNT and CDR2 YENEEA come from the germline V gene. The CDR3 sequence: CASSKGHHNSPLHF. The CDR3 region has the DNA TGTGCCAGCAGCAAGGGACACCATAATTCACCCCTCCACTTT.

The gene calls are TRBV19 and TRBJ2-1; D is uncertain. Trimming cost V 6 bases and J 5 bases, with 17 bases left between them. The length of the CDR3 is 15 residues. The V gene's germline CDR1 is LNHDA and CDR2 SQIVND (reference sequence). In nucleotides, the CDR3 is TGTGCCAGTAGATCTTTAATAGTTAATGACAATGAGCAGTTCTTC. Translated, it gives CASRSLIVNDNEQFF. The entire variable domain, with the rest obtained from reference TRBV19 and TRBJ2-1, is as follows: DGGITQSPKYLFRKEGQNVTLSCEQNLNHDAMYWYRQDPGQGLRLIYYSQIVNDFQKGDIAEGYSVSREKKESFPLTVTSAQKNPTAFYLCASRSLIVNDNEQFFGPGTRLTVL.

There are a few counts of this clone. J is TRBJ2-7 and V is TRBV29-1, with 12 bases lining up with TRBD2. The CDR3 loop spans 16 amino acids. Trimming took 1 base from V and 3 from J; bases not matched to a gene: 7. From germline, CDR1 is SQVTM and CDR2 ANQGSEA. CDR3 bases: TGCAGCGTTGAAGGCCTAGCGGGAGGGGCTGTCTACGAGCAGTACTTC. Its translation: CSVEGLAGGAVYEQYF.

The chain uses TRBV19 and TRBJ2-1; TRBD2 agrees at 8 bases. V lost 1 base to trimming and J lost 3 bases; unmatched junction nucleotides: 2. The CDR3 is 15 residues long. Germline V gene sequence: CDR1 LNHDA, CDR2 SQIVND (reference sequence). CDR3 protein: CASSIAGGFYNEQFF. CDR3 nucleotide sequence: TGTGCCAGTAGTATAGCGGGAGGGTTCTACAATGAGCAGTTCTTC.

This clone was seen a few times. The chain uses TRBV28 and TRBJ2-2; perhaps TRBD1 as D (6 bases). The V gene's germline CDR1 is MDHEN and CDR2 SYDVKM. Trimming took off 3 bases at V and 7 bases at J, with 15 bases between the two ends. This CDR3 region has 15 residues. The CDR3: CASSLSDSHNGELFF. The CDR3 nucleotides read TGTGCCAGCAGTTTGTCGGACAGTCACAACGGGGAGCTGTTTTTT.

J is TRBJ2-2 and V is TRBV11-3; 8 nucleotides line up with TRBD1. V lost 4 bases to trimming and J lost 1 base; unmatched junction nucleotides: 5. Germline values: CDR1 SGHNT, CDR2 YENEEA. This CDR3 region has 16 residues. DNA of the CDR3: TGTGCCAGCAGCTCACCGGGACAGGTGAACACCGGGGAGCTGTTTTTT. Its translation: CASSSPGQVNTGELFF. The whole variable domain, remainder taken from reference TRBV11-3 and TRBJ2-2, is EAGVVQSPRYKIIEKKQPVAFWCNPISGHNTLYWYLQNLGQGPELLIRYENEEAVDDSQLPKDRFSAERLKGVDSTLKIQPAELGDSAVYLCASSSPGQVNTGELFFGEGSRLTVL.